This record looks at one T cell receptor (beta chain) sequence and its context. The specificity of this receptor is unknown. One base away there is no much larger clone; base qualities are not given. The cohort consisted of some 730 healthy bone marrow donors. Cohort members were all nominally healthy when sampled, although unrecorded immune exposures were likely present. The donor tested CMV seropositive and was one of the 289 seropositive cohort members. Every donor gave a peripheral blood sample, and the peripheral blood mononuclear cells from that sample were used for TCR beta sequencing. The Qiagen DNeasy Blood Extraction Kit was used to extract genomic DNA from the blood cell samples. The receptor library was made with the immunoSEQ multiplex PCR assay. A mixture of 60 forward primers for TCR Vbeta segments and 13 reverse primers for TCR Jbeta segments was used in the multiplex PCR. A multiplex PCR assay on genomic DNA amplified the CDR3 region of rearranged TCR beta genes. The amplified TCR beta libraries were sequenced on the Illumina HiSeq System as 87-base-pair reads. The authors processed their data as follows. A later analysis counted about 80 million unique TCR beta chains across the 500 to 850 repertoires, and some 11 million of these chains were shared by at least two donors. To remove PCR and sequencing errors, raw reads were error-corrected and collapsed into unique sequences using a nearest-neighbor algorithm that merged closely related sequences. V, D and J gene segments were assigned by aligning CDR3 sequences to IMGT reference sequences. For a sequence to be retained, at least a six-nucleotide match to both a V gene segment and a J gene segment was required. A rearrangement counted as productive if the CDR3 had no stop codons and remained in frame with V and J, and every other rearrangement counted as non-productive. CDR3 was defined according to IMGT convention as the region running from the second conserved V-encoded cysteine to the conserved J-encoded phenylalanine. Sequences without an unambiguous match to a single V gene segment were excluded from the earlier analysis of several hundred of the donors. An earlier analysis of 500 to 600 of the donors classified V segments as functional when productive rearrangements were above 56.7% and as segregating when the standard deviation between donors was above 5%. To diagnose cytomegalovirus status from the catalog of TCR beta chain sequences, a statistical classification framework was built. V and J gene assignment, in a later analysis, came from comparing TCR nucleotide sequences with IMGT/GENE-DB human TR gene sequences. Using the TCRdist pipeline, a later analysis assigned CDR3 sequences along with most-parsimonious VDJ recombination scenarios. In a later analysis, every TCR beta chain was defined by the combination of its CDR3 amino acid sequence and its V-gene family, and reads without a unique V-gene family were dropped. A later analysis removed 592 highly shared, low-generation-probability nucleotide sequences to deal with suspected cross-contamination and a sequencing artifact. A later analysis calculated a clonal expansion index for each public chain from normalized within-repertoire ranks of inferred template counts. In a later analysis, generation probabilities were computed with a VDJ recombination model fitted to out-of-frame rearrangements, and the resulting probabilities were checked against IGoR. A later analysis scored TCR-TCR, TCR-HLA and TCR-CMV co-occurrence with hypergeometric tests, applying a repertoire-size bias correction to TCR pairs. False discovery rates were estimated in a later analysis by permuting HLA or CMV assignments 20 times. In a later analysis, co-occurring TCRs were grouped with DBSCAN, and TCRdist sequence similarity was added when clustering was performed within HLA-allele-positive subsets. Repertoires with fewer than 30,000 or more than 120,000 public chains, plus five repertoires with anomalous nucleotide sharing, were excluded from co-occurrence clustering. In TCRdb, the immuneACCESS table is reduced to in-frame sequences with V and J assigned. These tables do not hold every clone; where another copy was compared, an unresolved V gene accounts for under half, and the others remain unexplained. V and J calls and clone size come straight from that table; D and trimming were deduced from the DNA. The sample contains more than 150,000 clones, about 80% of them found a single time. The ten largest clonotypes hold roughly 2.8% of the sample.

This record comes from a study of cytomegalovirus exposure and HLA in healthy donors (dated 2017 in TCRdb). The study in broad terms: According to an earlier analysis of a few hundred of the donors, some 180 million T cells yielded some 120 million unique TCR beta sequences and about 280 Gb of sequence data. A later genetic analysis took genome-wide SNP genotypes for about 65% of the 666 donors and used that subset as a discovery cohort. Typing coverage varied by locus: roughly 629-630 donors for A, B, C, DRB1 and DQB1; under 550 for DQA1; more than 600 for DPA1; roughly 450 for DPB1. Donor age, sex, ethnicity and CMV serostatus were compiled together with the repertoire data. The study used immunosequencing to profile the T cell repertoires of 666 subjects and linked those repertoires to cytomegalovirus serostatus. Approximately 310 gigabases of sequencing data and around 85 million unique TCR sequences made up an early release that covered approximately 620 HLA-typed donors. To predict cytomegalovirus infection status, the study combined high-throughput TCR immunosequencing, statistical association of individual TCRs with disease status, and machine learning. Class I and class II HLA loci were covered by the typing at four-digit resolution. Because of strong linkage in the cohort, four or five DR-DQ haplotypes were treated as single units for association and clustering. An earlier analysis of several hundred of the donors used high-throughput TCR beta sequencing to judge whether each TCR beta V gene segment behaved as functional or pseudogenic. Of the 350 to 450 genotyped donors, less than 90% were placed in the genetic ancestry cluster associated with self-reported Caucasian donors. A separate validation cohort of 100 to 150 different subjects was used in addition to the roughly 640-subject first cohort. On average, over 200,000 unique TCR beta nucleotide sequences were sequenced per donor among 300 to 500 genotyped donors of the cohort, with roughly 18% of those sequences being non-productive. Every discovery cohort repertoire had been produced on one sequencing platform. The aim of the study was to test whether cataloging public T cell receptors could identify signatures of past pathogen exposure. A later analysis re-examined previously published TCR beta repertoires from 610 or so donors and added high-resolution HLA genotyping to investigate patterns of TCR occurrence. The later analysis used no new phenotypic data to find candidate immune exposures, relying instead on TCR beta sequences and their occurrence across donors. General findings and caveats noted by the study authors: A later genetic analysis associated a missense DCLRE1C variant with V-gene and J-gene trimming of TCR beta chains, and an independent cohort replicated the association. A later analysis found that HLA-associated TCR beta chains were more clonally expanded and had lower generation probabilities than equally common non-associated chains. The classifier was reported to diagnose cytomegalovirus status with high specificity and sensitivity in both the original and validation cohorts. Linkage disequilibrium might explain the correlated functional status among segregating V segments, but an unknown experimental factor could not be ruled out. A total of 164 TCR beta chains were listed by the study as associated with cytomegalovirus. A cluster of highly shared sequence variants was judged likely to be a technical artifact of the sequencing pipeline. In an earlier analysis of around 500 of the donors, most TCR beta V segments appeared in productive rearrangements about 90% or about 30% of the time, broadly matching IMGT annotations. A later genetic analysis reported fewer N-insertions in productive TCRs among donors in an Asian-associated ancestry cluster than the 666-donor mean. At a false discovery rate of 0.05, a later analysis linked 16,951 TCR beta sequences to specific HLA alleles. When HLA alleles, especially DR and DQ, strongly co-occurred, TCR associations were difficult to assign to individual alleles. A further reported finding was that TCR beta sequences accurately predicted the HLA-A and HLA-B alleles for most subjects in the first cohort. Several of the top co-occurrence clusters appeared to be linked to parvovirus B19, influenza, CMV and Epstein-Barr virus, according to a later analysis. Most TCR sequences were seen in very few donors, while some public TCRs were found in many individuals. Some IMGT-functional V segments, including TRBV6-2 and TRBV6-3, could not be distinguished by the 87-base-pair reads and were therefore excluded. In vitro tests confirmed that a few of the cytomegalovirus-associated TCR beta chains recognize cytomegalovirus antigens. Because some donors lacked HLA typing at each locus, the association tests relied only on the typed subset. For the cohort, immune exposure information was limited to CMV serostatus. Sequencing depth was assumed to be roughly uniform across donors in the presence/absence analyses, though that assumption may not hold. Most CMV-associated TCR beta chains appeared to be HLA-restricted in a later analysis, and the HLA associations seemed to be driven largely by CMV exposure. The authors suggested that the approach could potentially be extended to other disease states and immunological phenotypes. A later analysis found that TCR association rates varied across HLA loci, with DRB1 alleles showing the most associated TCRs and HLA-C alleles the fewest. Because counts were too low, 15 to 20 rarely observed V segments, including chromosome 9 orphons, were left out of the earlier analysis of some 640 of the donors. The cohort was sequenced for TCR beta chains only, and without alpha or paired-chain data the features that could be detected were limited.

CDR1 and CDR2 are drawn from the germline V gene: MNHEY, SVGAGI. V sheds 0 bases and J sheds 0 bases, leaving 8 bases between their ends. The CDR3, from cysteine to phenylalanine, totals 16 residues. Just the 48-base CDR3 DNA is kept, in frame starting at base 1. The clonotype was recovered from a woman between 45 and 60 years old in good health and CMV-seropositive. This sequence uses TRBV6-5 and TRBJ1-4; no D gene call is confident. The specimen sequenced was PBMCs. At the DNA level, the sequence is TGTGCCAGCAGTTACTCGAGTGCTTCAACTAATGAAAAACTGTTTTTT. Protein translation: CASSYSSASTNEKLFF.